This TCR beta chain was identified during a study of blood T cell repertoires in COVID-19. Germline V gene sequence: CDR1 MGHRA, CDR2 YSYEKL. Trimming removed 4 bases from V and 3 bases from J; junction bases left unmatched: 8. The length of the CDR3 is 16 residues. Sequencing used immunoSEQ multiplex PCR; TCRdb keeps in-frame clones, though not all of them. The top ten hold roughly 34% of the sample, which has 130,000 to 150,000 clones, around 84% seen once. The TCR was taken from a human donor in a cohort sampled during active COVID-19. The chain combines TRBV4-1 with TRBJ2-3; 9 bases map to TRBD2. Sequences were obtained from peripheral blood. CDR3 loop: CASSLRRLAETDTQYF. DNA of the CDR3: TGCGCCAGCAGCCTCAGGAGACTAGCGGAAACAGATACGCAGTATTTT.